This T cell receptor beta chain emerged from a study of blood T cell repertoires in COVID-19. Across the study: PBMCs, B-cell-depleted T cells, or T cells were the source of the cDNA or gDNA that made up the material.

The CDR3 length is 16 residues. In germline, CDR1 is SGHRS, CDR2 YFSETQ. V trimming: 2 bases; J trimming: 4 bases; junction bases outside the gene matches: 9. How the authors handled the data: Amplification of reference gene primers provided the estimated nucleated cell counts. Clones were read by immunoSEQ multiplex PCR, and TCRdb kept only the in-frame ones, dropping some. V and J calls and clone size are those listed in that table; D and trimming were worked out from the DNA. The table shows under 45,000 clones, with around 84% occurring only once. The sequence was collected from a human donor in a cohort sampled during active COVID-19. V usage is TRBV5-1 and J usage is TRBJ2-5, with 9 bases matching TRBD2. Material for sequencing was peripheral blood. The CDR3 spells CASSLSTRGGGETQYF. DNA of the CDR3: TGCGCCAGCAGCTTATCGACTCGCGGGGGGGGAGAGACCCAGTACTTC.